A single sample is the source of the 16 T cell receptor beta chains below, sequenced in a study of technical replicates of blood from a few donors. Sequencing used immunoSEQ multiplex PCR; TCRdb keeps in-frame clones, though not all of them. Of under 55,000 clones in the sample, approximately 94% were seen once. The sequencing sample was made of T cells isolated from PBMCs. The receptors were gathered from a human donor in good health.

The chain couples TRBV7-9 to TRBJ2-3; no firm D call. This CDR3 has 15 amino acids. Between the trimmed V and J ends, which lost 8 bases and 0 bases, there was a span of 15 bases. CDR1 SEHNR and CDR2 FQNEAQ come from the germline V gene (reference sequence). Here the CDR3 DNA reads TGTGCCAGCCGCCCCCGCGGTCCTAGCACAGATACGCAGTATTTT. Its protein is CASRPRGPSTDTQYF.

The DNA for the CDR3 is TGTGCCAGCAGCTTCCAGGGTGGGAACGAGCAGTACTTC. It is translated as CASSFQGGNEQYF. The chain combines TRBV5-4 with TRBJ2-7; D possibly corresponds to TRBD1 (5 bases). Trimming removed 2 bases at V and 5 bases at J, with 11 bases between. Per the germline V gene, CDR1 is SGHNT and CDR2 is YYREEE (reference sequence). The CDR3 consists of 13 residues.

DNA of the CDR3: TGTGCCAGCAGTTTTGGACTAGCGAGCTTCTACGAGCAGTACTTC. Translation: CASSFGLASFYEQYF. The chain employs TRBV27 and TRBJ2-7, with 9 bases lining up with TRBD2. The CDR3 loop spans 15 amino acids. Trimming removed 3 bases from V and 3 bases from J; junction bases left unmatched: 6. CDR1 is MNHEY, CDR2 SMNVEV, per germline (reference sequence).

Note on this clone: At one end, the junction sequence differs from germline, possibly due to a read error. The rearrangement links TRBV27 to TRBJ1-4, with D perhaps matching TRBD1 (5 bases). Germline V lookup: CDR1 MNHEY, CDR2 SMNVEV (reference sequence). This CDR3 contains 15 residues. The CDR3 DNA follows: TGTGCCAGCAGTTCCTTCCGGACAACGAATGAAAAACTGTTTTTT. Encoded protein: CASSSFRTTNEKLFF.

This clone was recorded once. The CDR3 spells CASSPPSGSDEQFF. In DNA form, the CDR3 reads TGTGCCAGCTCACCCCCTAGCGGGAGCGATGAGCAGTTCTTC. This sequence joins TRBV18 and TRBJ2-1, with 10 bases fitting TRBD2. The CDR3 is 14 amino acids. The germline CDR1 and CDR2 sequences are KGHSH and LQKENI. With 3 bases clipped from V and 8 bases from J, the junction kept 4 bases outside the gene matches.

The genes are TRBV9 and TRBJ1-1; tentatively, D is TRBD1 (6 bases). With 5 bases removed from V and 0 bases from J, the gap between germline ends came to 14 bases. Germline CDR1 reads SGDLS; CDR2 reads YYNGEE. The CDR3 has 15 amino acids. The CDR3 reads CASSEPGQMNTEAFF. The CDR3 DNA reads TGTGCCAGCAGTGAGCCGGGACAAATGAACACTGAAGCTTTCTTT.

The sample holds a few counts of this clone. The chain has TRBV10-1 and TRBJ2-1; TRBD1 might be the D (6 bases). The ends were cut back, 0 bases at V and 7 bases at J, with 10 bases in the middle. The CDR3 is 14 amino acids. CDR1 WNHNN and CDR2 SYGVQD come from the germline V gene (reference sequence). CDR3 sequence: CASSESGRGNEQFF. CDR3 DNA sequence: TGCGCCAGCAGTGAGTCCGGCAGGGGAAATGAGCAGTTCTTC.

The rearrangement uses TRBV28 and TRBJ2-1; 7 nucleotides align to TRBD1. V dropped 3 bases and J dropped 6; count of bases not matched to a gene: 5. In germline, CDR1 is MDHEN, CDR2 SYDVKM. The CDR3 is 14 residues long. CDR3 nucleotide sequence: TGTGCCAGCAGTTTCGAGGGGGCTCTCAATGAGCAGTTCTTC. Its translation: CASSFEGALNEQFF. Filled out from reference TRBV28 and TRBJ2-1, the complete variable domain reads DVKVTQSSRYLVKRTGEKVFLECVQDMDHENMFWYRQDPGLGLRLIYFSYDVKMKEKGDIPEGYSVSREKKERFSLILESASTNQTSMYLCASSFEGALNEQFFGPGTRLTVL.

The CDR3 sequence: CASSIPTNYGYTF. The DNA for the CDR3 is TGTGCCAGTAGTATCCCCACTAACTATGGCTACACCTTC. This chain joins TRBV19 and TRBJ1-2; D is undetermined. The CDR3 spans 13 residues. Germline CDR1 and CDR2: LNHDA and SQIVND (reference sequence). Trimming took off 3 bases at V and 0 bases at J, with 5 bases between the two ends.

The chain recombines TRBV13 with TRBJ2-7; a possible D gene is TRBD2 (5 bases). Trimming took off 4 bases at V and 3 bases at J, with 13 bases between the two ends. Per germline, CDR1 PRHDT and CDR2 FYEKMQ (reference sequence). The CDR3 runs to 14 residues. CDR3 amino acids: CASSSERLYYEQYF. As DNA, the CDR3 is TGTGCCAGCAGCTCCGAGCGGCTTTACTACGAGCAGTACTTC.

The rearrangement joins TRBV29-1 to TRBJ1-2, with D maybe TRBD1 (5 bases). This CDR3 region has 11 residues. The V end lost 2 bases, the J end lost 7 bases, and 8 bases lay between the germline ends. Germline V CDR1 and CDR2: SQVTM, ANQGSEA. The CDR3 loop reads CSVERGSGYTF. In DNA form, the CDR3 reads TGCAGCGTTGAACGGGGGTCTGGCTACACCTTC.

The chain employs TRBV7-8 and TRBJ2-1; D is perhaps TRBD1 (6 bases). Trimming took off 1 base at V and 4 bases at J, with 11 bases between the two ends. This CDR3 is built from 15 residues. Germline CDR1 is SGHVS and CDR2 is FQNEAQ. The CDR3 DNA follows: TGTGCCAGCAGCTTAGTTGGGACACTGTACAATGAGCAGTTCTTC. As protein: CASSLVGTLYNEQFF.

The rearrangement links TRBV10-3 to TRBJ2-5, with 12 positions matching TRBD2. The CDR3 has 14 amino acids. CDR1 and CDR2 from the germline V gene are ENHRY and SYGVKD. V dropped 10 bases and J dropped 4; count of bases not matched to a gene: 7. The CDR3 reads CATEGTSGRETQYF. CDR3 bases: TGTGCCACCGAAGGGACTAGCGGGCGAGAGACCCAGTACTTC.

The chain has TRBV11-2 and TRBJ2-5, with 10 bases aligning to TRBD2. V was clipped by 1 base and J by 1 base; unmatched bases: 0. Germline-derived CDR1 and CDR2 are SGHAT and FQNNGV. The CDR3 is 15 amino acids. The CDR3 sequence is CASSLGTSGQETQYF. The DNA of the CDR3 is TGTGCCAGCAGCTTAGGGACTAGCGGCCAAGAGACCCAGTACTTC.

This rearrangement joins TRBV19 to TRBJ2-7; 7 nucleotides agree with TRBD1. Germline V gives CDR1 LNHDA, CDR2 SQIVND (reference sequence). The CDR3 runs to 15 residues. The trim removed 5 bases at V and 6 bases at J, leaving 13 bases unmatched. DNA of the CDR3: TGTGCCAGTAGTTCTCCGGGACAGTGGAGATCCGAGCAGTACTTC. Protein: CASSSPGQWRSEQYF.

The J gene is TRBJ2-3, the V gene TRBV6-4; the match to TRBD2 covers 14 bases. The ends lost 3 bases at V and 6 bases at J; junction bases unmatched: 2. CDR3 length: 15 residues. CDR1 and CDR2 (germline): MRHNA, SNTAGT. The DNA for the CDR3 is TGTGCCAGCAGTGAGGGGACTAGCGGGAGTGATACGCAGTATTTT. Protein sequence: CASSEGTSGSDTQYF.